This T cell receptor beta chain was recorded in a study of blood T cell repertoires in COVID-19. Study as a whole: The origin of the acute and convalescent COVID-19 samples was the United States, Italy and Spain. PBMCs, B-cell-depleted T cells, or T cells provided the cDNA or gDNA that made up the material.

CDR1 and CDR2 (germline): SEHNR, FQNEAQ (reference sequence). The CDR3 totals 15 residues. V was trimmed by 4 bases and J by 5 bases, leaving 14 bases between them. Per the authors' pipeline: Amplification of reference gene primers was used by the study to estimate nucleated cell counts. Clones were sequenced by immunoSEQ multiplex PCR, and TCRdb holds only the in-frame ones, with some missing. The V and J calls and clone size are taken from that table; D and trimming were inferred from the DNA. This table has 80,000 or so clones, more than 75% appearing once. The receptor was derived from a human donor in a cohort sampled during active COVID-19. Sequencing was carried out using peripheral blood. The rearrangement links TRBV7-9 to TRBJ1-4; TRBD1 is a possible D gene (6 bases). The CDR3 coding sequence is TGTGCCAGCAGCTACTGGACAGAGACGAATGAAAAACTGTTTTTT. Translated: CASSYWTETNEKLFF.